This T cell receptor beta chain comes out of a study of cytomegalovirus exposure and HLA in healthy donors. It was with 60 Vbeta and 13 Jbeta primers that the PCR ran. Profiled with immunoSEQ multiplex PCR; TCRdb holds only in-frame clones, not every one. The sample shows a few hundred thousand clones, almost 85% of them seen only once. Germline CDR1 is SGHTA and CDR2 is FQGTGA. The CDR3 is made up of 14 amino acids. With 11 bases removed from V and 4 bases from J, the gap between germline ends came to 19 bases. The chain recombines TRBV7-3 with TRBJ2-3; maybe TRBD2 (6 bases). The clonotype comes from a woman aged 40 to 50 in good health and CMV-seronegative. Specimen: PBMCs. The CDR3 sequence: CASSKEREADTQYF. The DNA of the CDR3 is TGTGCCTCCTCGAAGGAGAGGGAGGCAGATACGCAGTATTTT.